A single sample gave rise to the 29 T cell receptor beta chains below, sequenced in a study of T-cell memory formation after mild COVID-19. TCRdb ran MiXCR on the 5' RACE reads and lists one entry per CDR3 protein. The profile shows about 250,000 distinct CDR3 sequences, 15% to 19% of them singletons. Sequencing was done on a sample of PBMCs or a T cell subset sorted from them (not recorded which). The receptors stem from an adult woman who had mild COVID-19 (a few samples of this study predate the infection). Cell type and time point are not known.

This clonotype was seen ten or more times. The CDR3 loop is CATSDSTGGLYQYF. In DNA, the CDR3 is TGTGCCACCAGTGATTCGACAGGGGGACTCTATCAGTACTTC. The chain is built from TRBV24-1 and TRBJ2-4, with 9 bases lining up with TRBD1. The CDR3 covers 14 residues. Germline V gene data show CDR1 as KGHDR and CDR2 as SFDVKD. Unmatched junction bases numbered 7, after V lost 2 bases and J lost 12 bases.

V gene TRBV10-3 combines with J gene TRBJ1-1; D not resolved. This CDR3 has 11 residues. The V gene's germline CDR1 is ENHRY and CDR2 SYGVKD. V lost 10 bases and J 0 bases, leaving 6 bases between the germline ends. The CDR3 DNA reads as TGTGCCACCGCTATGAACACTGAAGCTTTCTTT. This translates into CATAMNTEAFF.

This chain links TRBV10-3 with TRBJ1-5; no definite D call. The CDR3 spans 15 residues. Germline V lookup: CDR1 ENHRY, CDR2 SYGVKD. Between the trimmed V and J ends, which lost 0 bases and 7 bases, there was a span of 13 bases. DNA of the CDR3: TGTGCCATCAGTGAGTCTATCGGGGTTCCGCAGCCCCAGCATTTT. It translates to CAISESIGVPQPQHF.

The V call is TRBV6-5, the J call TRBJ1-1; maybe TRBD1 (6 bases). The V and J ends lost 6 bases and 0 bases respectively, with 17 bases between them. The CDR3 consists of 16 residues. CDR1 and CDR2 (germline): MNHEY, SVGAGI. The CDR3 DNA is TGTGCCAGCAGCTTCGACAGGTCCCCTATGAACACTGAAGCTTTCTTT. Translating gives CASSFDRSPMNTEAFF.

The chain carries TRBV15 and TRBJ2-3; perhaps D is TRBD1 or TRBD2 (5 bases each). The V end was cut by 4 bases, the J end by 0 bases, with 14 bases between. Per germline, CDR1 LNHNV and CDR2 YYDKDF (reference sequence). This CDR3 is built from 16 residues. The CDR3 sequence: CATSKETWGSTDTQYF. The CDR3 nucleotides read TGTGCCACCAGCAAAGAGACTTGGGGGAGCACAGATACGCAGTATTTT.

This clonotype was observed a few times. The CDR3, as DNA: TGTGCCAGCAGCCCAGGTTCGGGATTGGAGCAGTTCTTC. It translates to CASSPGSGLEQFF. This chain joins TRBV9 and TRBJ2-1; D is possibly TRBD2 (5 bases). Germline V lookup: CDR1 SGDLS, CDR2 YYNGEE. The CDR3 extends over 13 amino acids. V gave up 4 bases and J gave up 10 bases, with 15 bases separating them.

This clonotype was detected only a few times. The gene calls are TRBV27 and TRBJ2-4, with 14 positions matching TRBD2. The V segment lost 4 bases and the J segment 0 bases; nucleotides outside the gene matches: 8. Per germline, CDR1 MNHEY and CDR2 SMNVEV (reference sequence). The CDR3 sequence is 19 residues long. The CDR3 region is CASSSLTSGRAVAKNIQYF. CDR3 sequence (DNA): TGTGCCAGCAGTTCCTTGACTAGCGGGAGGGCCGTAGCCAAAAACATTCAGTACTTC.

There are a few counts of this clonotype. The chain joins TRBV5-1 to TRBJ2-7, with 7 bases lining up with TRBD2. V lost 4 bases to trimming and J lost 0 bases; unmatched junction nucleotides: 7. The CDR3 is made up of 15 amino acids. Germline V gene data show CDR1 as SGHRS and CDR2 as YFSETQ. The CDR3 DNA reads TGCGCCAGCAGCAGACTAGCTCAAAGCTCCTACGAGCAGTACTTC. Amino acids: CASSRLAQSSYEQYF. Together with reference TRBV5-1 and TRBJ2-7, the CDR3 gives the full variable domain: KAGVTQTPRYLIKTRGQQVTLSCSPISGHRSVSWYQQTPGQGLQFLFEYFSETQRNKGNFPGRFSGRQFSNSRSEMNVSTLELGDSALYLCASSRLAQSSYEQYFGPGTRLTVT.

This clonotype was recorded a few times. The J gene is TRBJ1-1, the V gene TRBV7-2, with D unresolved. Trimming cost V 5 bases and J 1 base, with 8 bases left between them. Per germline, CDR1 SGHTA and CDR2 FQGNSA. The length of the CDR3 is 13 residues. The CDR3 bases are TGTGCCAGCAGCACCCGGGGGAACACTGAAGCTTTCTTT. This translates into CASSTRGNTEAFF.

This clonotype was observed a few times. V and J are TRBV19 and TRBJ1-3; D perhaps matches TRBD1 (6 bases). V was pared by 8 bases and J by 5 bases, with 19 bases between. Germline loops: CDR1 LNHDA, CDR2 SQIVND (reference sequence). This CDR3 is built from 15 residues. CDR3 DNA sequence: TGTGCCAGTCGCGATCAAGGGGGGCGGAGAAACACCATATATTTT. The encoded protein is CASRDQGGRRNTIYF.

This chain connects TRBV6-5 to TRBJ2-6; no reliable D call. Trimming stripped 6 bases from V and 2 bases from J, with 11 bases between. This CDR3 region has 15 residues. The V gene's germline CDR1 is MNHEY and CDR2 SVGAGI. The CDR3 nucleotides read TGTGCCAGCAGCCCCGATTTGACTGGGGCCAACGTCCTGACTTTC. Translated, it gives CASSPDLTGANVLTF.

This chain uses TRBV29-1 with TRBJ2-7; 8 bases map to TRBD2. The length of the CDR3 is 14 residues. Trimming removed 6 bases from V and 2 bases from J; junction bases left unmatched: 9. The germline V gene encodes CDR1 SQVTM and CDR2 ANQGSEA. The DNA for the CDR3 is TGCAGCGTCCTTTGGCCGGGAGGGCCCTACGAGCAGTACTTC. Protein product: CSVLWPGGPYEQYF.

This clonotype has at least ten counts. J is TRBJ2-3 and V is TRBV5-1, with 8 bases that match TRBD2. Germline lookup yields CDR1 SGHRS and CDR2 YFSETQ. This CDR3 region has 15 residues. With 5 bases clipped from V and 3 bases from J, the junction kept 8 bases outside the gene matches. The CDR3 is CASRRGLERTDTQYF. In nucleotides, the CDR3 is TGCGCCAGCAGGAGGGGACTAGAAAGGACAGATACGCAGTATTTT.

This clonotype was counted at least ten times. The chain uses TRBV4-2 and TRBJ1-2; tentatively, D is TRBD1 (6 bases). Per the germline V gene, CDR1 is LGHNA and CDR2 is YNFKEQ. This CDR3 comprises 16 residues. The germline V and J ends were trimmed by 3 bases and 4 bases, with 18 bases remaining between them. The CDR3 DNA is TGTGCCAGCAGCCATGAGTTGGACAGTCGTAGCTATGGCTACACCTTC. This translates into CASSHELDSRSYGYTF.

The chain combines TRBV5-1 with TRBJ1-1, with a possible D match to TRBD1 (5 bases). Trimming stripped 4 bases from V and 9 bases from J, with 22 bases between. CDR3 length: 15 amino acids. CDR1 and CDR2 (germline): SGHRS, YFSETQ. The CDR3 region is CASSPLELRGAKAFF. Here the CDR3 DNA reads TGCGCCAGCAGCCCCCTGGAGTTGAGGGGCGCAAAAGCTTTCTTT.

The chain links TRBV7-8 to TRBJ1-2, with D maybe TRBD1 (5 bases). V was shortened by 5 bases and J by 7 bases, with 14 bases between the two germline ends. The CDR3 contains 13 residues. Per the germline V gene, CDR1 is SGHVS and CDR2 is FQNEAQ. The CDR3 sequence is CASSLQWGGGYTF. The CDR3 DNA reads as TGTGCCAGCAGCCTCCAATGGGGCGGTGGCTACACCTTC.

This clonotype has a count of ten or more. V is TRBV5-1 and J is TRBJ2-5, with 11 bases identical to TRBD2. The V gene's germline CDR1 is SGHRS and CDR2 YFSETQ. This CDR3 contains 15 residues. Trimming cost V 4 bases and J 6 bases; bases outside gene matches: 8. The CDR3 is CASSAGTSGYQTQYF. DNA for the CDR3: TGCGCCAGCAGCGCCGGGACTAGCGGCTACCAGACCCAGTACTTC. Full variable domain (outside the CDR3, taken from reference TRBV5-1 and TRBJ2-5): KAGVTQTPRYLIKTRGQQVTLSCSPISGHRSVSWYQQTPGQGLQFLFEYFSETQRNKGNFPGRFSGRQFSNSRSEMNVSTLELGDSALYLCASSAGTSGYQTQYFGPGTRLLVL.

This clonotype was detected a few times. The chain has TRBV5-1 and TRBJ2-5; TRBD1 might be the D (5 bases). The CDR3 length is 12 residues. Germline CDR1 SGHRS, CDR2 YFSETQ. The V and J ends lost 5 bases and 4 bases respectively, with 9 bases between them. The CDR3 protein is CASRGRGETQYF. CDR3 bases: TGCGCCAGCAGGGGTAGGGGAGAGACCCAGTACTTC. Full variable domain (rest looked up from reference TRBV5-1 and TRBJ2-5): KAGVTQTPRYLIKTRGQQVTLSCSPISGHRSVSWYQQTPGQGLQFLFEYFSETQRNKGNFPGRFSGRQFSNSRSEMNVSTLELGDSALYLCASRGRGETQYFGPGTRLLVL.

A few counts support this clonotype. The chain joins TRBV2 to TRBJ1-1, with D hard to call. The germline CDR1 and CDR2 sequences are SNHLY and FYNNEI. The germline V and J ends were trimmed by 3 bases and 1 base, with 6 bases remaining between them. There are 13 residues in the CDR3. DNA for the CDR3: TGTGCCAGCAGTGAGGAAGGGAACACTGAAGCTTTCTTT. It encodes CASSEEGNTEAFF. Together with reference TRBV2 and TRBJ1-1, the CDR3 gives the full variable domain: EPEVTQTPSHQVTQMGQEVILRCVPISNHLYFYWYRQILGQKVEFLVSFYNNEISEKSEIFDDQFSVERPDGSNFTLKIRSTKLEDSAMYFCASSEEGNTEAFFGQGTRLTVV.

The chain couples TRBV19 to TRBJ1-2; 8 nucleotides agree with TRBD1. Germline CDR1 LNHDA, CDR2 SQIVND (reference sequence). After removal of 5 bases from V and 6 bases from J, the junction contained 8 bases not matched to a gene. The CDR3 spans 14 residues. The CDR3 DNA sequence: TGTGCCAGTAGTCGCCCTGGACAGGGCAATGGCTACACCTTC. Encoded protein: CASSRPGQGNGYTF.

The V and J genes are TRBV18 and TRBJ2-5, with 10 bases aligning to TRBD1. This CDR3 has 14 amino acids. J was trimmed by 4 bases and V by 3 bases; bases with no gene match: 2. CDR1 and CDR2 from the germline V gene are KGHSH and LQKENI. CDR3 residues: CASSPWDRGETQYF. The CDR3, as DNA: TGTGCCAGCTCACCCTGGGACAGGGGAGAGACCCAGTACTTC.

This chain joins TRBV12-3 or TRBV12-4 and TRBJ2-5; TRBD1 or TRBD2 may be the D gene (6 bases each). V was trimmed by 6 bases and J by 7 bases, leaving 24 bases between them. There are 16 residues in the CDR3. The CDR3 DNA sequence: TGTGCCAGCAGCCTTGGAGGGCAGGGGAAGGTGGGGACCCAGTACTTC. As protein: CASSLGGQGKVGTQYF.

This clonotype was counted only a few times. This chain links TRBV12-3 or TRBV12-4 with TRBJ2-1; a possible D gene is TRBD1 (5 bases). This CDR3 has 14 amino acids. Trimming took off 3 bases at V and 6 bases at J, with 12 bases between the two ends. The CDR3 here is CASSFQGASNEQFF. The CDR3 bases are TGTGCCAGCAGTTTCCAAGGGGCTAGCAATGAGCAGTTCTTC.

This chain connects TRBV4-1 to TRBJ1-6, with D perhaps matching TRBD1 (6 bases). Looked up from germline, CDR1 is MGHRA and CDR2 is YSYEKL. Trimming pared 3 bases from V and 7 bases from J, leaving 16 bases between. CDR3 length equals 16 residues. The CDR3 loop reads CASSQGGPGANSPLHF. CDR3 sequence (DNA): TGCGCCAGCAGCCAGGGCGGGCCAGGGGCGAATTCACCCCTCCACTTT.

Here the CDR3 DNA reads TGTGCCAGCAGCGTCACCGGATTCACTGAAGCTTTCTTT. Protein product: CASSVTGFTEAFF. The V and J genes are TRBV9 and TRBJ1-1, with D hard to call. This CDR3 contains 13 residues. V shed 2 bases and J shed 4 bases, with 9 bases lying between them. Germline CDR1 and CDR2: SGDLS and YYNGEE.

This clonotype was seen more than once but under ten times. The genes are TRBV5-5 and TRBJ2-7; D not resolved. The V gene's germline CDR1 is SGHKS and CDR2 YYEKEE (reference sequence). V was cut by 0 bases and J by 1 base, with 8 bases left in between. CDR3 size: 14 residues. In DNA, the CDR3 is TGTGCCAGCAGCTTGGAAAGGCTGTCCTACGAGCAGTACTTC. Its protein product is CASSLERLSYEQYF.

This clonotype appeared many times. The gene calls are TRBV9 and TRBJ2-5, with 13 bases that match TRBD2. Trimming took 3 bases from V and 2 from J; bases not matched to a gene: 7. The germline CDR1 and CDR2 sequences are SGDLS and YYNGEE. The CDR3 contains 17 residues. The CDR3 reads CASSAGLAGRRQETQYF. The CDR3 nucleotides read TGTGCCAGCAGCGCGGGACTAGCGGGGAGAAGGCAAGAGACCCAGTACTTC.

The V and J genes are TRBV9 and TRBJ1-1; D perhaps matches TRBD1 (6 bases). Trimming cost V 4 bases and J 3 bases, with 16 bases left between them. The length of the CDR3 is 15 residues. Germline V lookup: CDR1 SGDLS, CDR2 YYNGEE. CDR3 residues: CASSPLGQQYTEAFF. The DNA of the CDR3 is TGTGCCAGCAGCCCGCTTGGACAGCAGTACACTGAAGCTTTCTTT.

The CDR3 sequence is CSADRVTGELFF. CDR3 DNA: TGCAGCGCCGACAGGGTCACCGGGGAGCTGTTTTTT. The chain employs TRBV29-1 and TRBJ2-2, with 7 bases that match TRBD1. The CDR3 loop spans 12 amino acids. The V and J ends lost 7 bases and 4 bases, in that order; junction bases with no gene match: 3. CDR1 and CDR2 (germline): SQVTM, ANQGSEA.